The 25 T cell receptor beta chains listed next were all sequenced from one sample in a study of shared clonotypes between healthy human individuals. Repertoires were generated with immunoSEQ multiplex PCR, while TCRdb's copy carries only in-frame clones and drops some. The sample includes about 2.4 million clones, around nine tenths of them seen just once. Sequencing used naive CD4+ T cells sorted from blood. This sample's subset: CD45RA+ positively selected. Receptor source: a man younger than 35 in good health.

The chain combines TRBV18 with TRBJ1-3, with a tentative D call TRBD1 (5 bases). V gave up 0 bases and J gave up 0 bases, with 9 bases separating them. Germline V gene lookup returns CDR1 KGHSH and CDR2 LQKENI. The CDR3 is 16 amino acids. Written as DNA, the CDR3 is TGTGCCAGCTCACCACCGGGGCAATACTCTGGAAACACCATATATTTT. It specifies CASSPPGQYSGNTIYF.

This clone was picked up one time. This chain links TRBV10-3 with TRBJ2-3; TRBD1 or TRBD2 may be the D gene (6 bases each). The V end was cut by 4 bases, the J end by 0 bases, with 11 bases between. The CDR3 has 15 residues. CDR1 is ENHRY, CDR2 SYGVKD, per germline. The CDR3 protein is CAISGGRGSTDTQYF. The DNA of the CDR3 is TGTGCCATCAGTGGGGGGCGGGGTAGCACAGATACGCAGTATTTT.

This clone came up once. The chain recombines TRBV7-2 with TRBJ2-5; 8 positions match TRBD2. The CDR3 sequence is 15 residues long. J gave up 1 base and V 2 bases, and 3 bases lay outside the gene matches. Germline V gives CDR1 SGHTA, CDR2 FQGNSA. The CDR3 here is CASSLPTSGQETQYF. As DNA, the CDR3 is TGTGCCAGCAGCTTACCCACTAGCGGCCAAGAGACCCAGTACTTC.

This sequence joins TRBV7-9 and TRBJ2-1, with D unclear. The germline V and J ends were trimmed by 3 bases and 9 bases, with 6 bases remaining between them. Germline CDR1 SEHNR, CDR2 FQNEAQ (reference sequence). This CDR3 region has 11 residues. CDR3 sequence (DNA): TGTGCCAGCAGCTTCCGTTCTGAGCAGTTCTTC. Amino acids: CASSFRSEQFF.

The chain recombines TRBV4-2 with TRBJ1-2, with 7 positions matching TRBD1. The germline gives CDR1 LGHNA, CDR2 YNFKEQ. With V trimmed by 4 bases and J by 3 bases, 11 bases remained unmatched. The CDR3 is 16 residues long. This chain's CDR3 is CASSPLQGFGDYGYTF. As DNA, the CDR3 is TGTGCCAGCAGCCCACTACAGGGGTTCGGTGACTATGGCTACACCTTC.

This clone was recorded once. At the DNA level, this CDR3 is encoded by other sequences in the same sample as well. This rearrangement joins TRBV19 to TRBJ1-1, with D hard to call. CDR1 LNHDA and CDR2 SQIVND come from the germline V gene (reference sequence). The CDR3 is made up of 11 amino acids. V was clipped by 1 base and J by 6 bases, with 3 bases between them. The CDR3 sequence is CASSIGAEAFF. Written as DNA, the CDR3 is TGTGCCAGTAGTATAGGTGCTGAAGCTTTCTTT.

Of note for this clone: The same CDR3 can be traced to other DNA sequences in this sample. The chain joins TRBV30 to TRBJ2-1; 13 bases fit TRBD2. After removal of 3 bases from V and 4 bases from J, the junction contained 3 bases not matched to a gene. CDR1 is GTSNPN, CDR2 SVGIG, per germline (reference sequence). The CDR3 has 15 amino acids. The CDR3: CAWSPGLAGYNEQFF. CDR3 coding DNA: TGTGCCTGGAGCCCGGGACTAGCGGGATACAATGAGCAGTTCTTC.

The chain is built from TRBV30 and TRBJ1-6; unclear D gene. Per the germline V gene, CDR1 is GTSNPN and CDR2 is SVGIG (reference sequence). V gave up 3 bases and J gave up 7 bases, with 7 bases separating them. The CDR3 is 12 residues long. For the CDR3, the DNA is TGTGCCTGGAGATGGACGAATTCACCCCTCCACTTT. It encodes CAWRWTNSPLHF.

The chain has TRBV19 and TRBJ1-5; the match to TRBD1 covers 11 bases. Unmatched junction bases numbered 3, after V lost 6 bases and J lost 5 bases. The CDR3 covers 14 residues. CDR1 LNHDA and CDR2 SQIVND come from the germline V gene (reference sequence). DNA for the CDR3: TGTGCCAGTAGGGGACAGGGGGGGGATCAGCCCCAGCATTTT. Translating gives CASRGQGGDQPQHF. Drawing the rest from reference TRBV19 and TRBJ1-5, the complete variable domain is DGGITQSPKYLFRKEGQNVTLSCEQNLNHDAMYWYRQDPGQGLRLIYYSQIVNDFQKGDIAEGYSVSREKKESFPLTVTSAQKNPTAFYLCASRGQGGDQPQHFGDGTRLSIL.

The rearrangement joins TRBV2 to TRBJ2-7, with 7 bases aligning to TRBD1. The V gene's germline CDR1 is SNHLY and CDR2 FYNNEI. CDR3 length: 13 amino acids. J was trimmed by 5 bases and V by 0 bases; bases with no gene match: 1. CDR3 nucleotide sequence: TGTGCCAGCAGTGAAGCACAGGGGCACGAGCAGTACTTC. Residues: CASSEAQGHEQYF. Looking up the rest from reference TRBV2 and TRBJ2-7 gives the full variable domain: EPEVTQTPSHQVTQMGQEVILRCVPISNHLYFYWYRQILGQKVEFLVSFYNNEISEKSEIFDDQFSVERPDGSNFTLKIRSTKLEDSAMYFCASSEAQGHEQYFGPGTRLTVT.

The CDR3 protein is CASSIDRVSNEKLFF. CDR3 coding DNA: TGTGCCAGCAGCATAGACAGGGTGTCTAATGAAAAACTGTTTTTT. The chain carries TRBV5-8 and TRBJ1-4; 7 bases match TRBD1. J gave up 3 bases and V 4 bases, and 6 bases lay outside the gene matches. The germline V gene has CDR1 SGHTS and CDR2 YDEGEE. CDR3 length: 15 amino acids.

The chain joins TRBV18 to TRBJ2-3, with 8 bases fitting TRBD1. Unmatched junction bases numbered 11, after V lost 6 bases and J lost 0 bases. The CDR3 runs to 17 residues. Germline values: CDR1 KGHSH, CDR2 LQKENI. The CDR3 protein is CASSPRGQVGSTDTQYF. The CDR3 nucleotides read TGTGCCAGCTCCCCTAGGGGACAGGTCGGGAGCACAGATACGCAGTATTTT.

The CDR3 coding sequence is TGTGCCAGCAGCCGATCCCTAGAGGGTCACCAAGAGACCCAGTACTTC. Amino acid sequence: CASSRSLEGHQETQYF. This rearrangement joins TRBV7-8 to TRBJ2-5; D may be TRBD2 (5 bases). V shed 5 bases and J shed 0 bases, with 16 bases lying between them. The CDR3 has 16 amino acids. Germline CDR1 is SGHVS and CDR2 is FQNEAQ.

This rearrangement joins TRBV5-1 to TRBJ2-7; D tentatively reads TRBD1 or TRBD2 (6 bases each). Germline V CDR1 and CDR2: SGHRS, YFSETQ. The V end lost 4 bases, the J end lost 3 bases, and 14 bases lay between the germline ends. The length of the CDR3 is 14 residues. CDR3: CASSGGTPYYEQYF. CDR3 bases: TGCGCCAGCAGCGGCGGGACACCTTACTACGAGCAGTACTTC.

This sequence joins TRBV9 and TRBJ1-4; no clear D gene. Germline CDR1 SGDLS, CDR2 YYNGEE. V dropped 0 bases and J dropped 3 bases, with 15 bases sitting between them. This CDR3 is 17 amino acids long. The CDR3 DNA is TGTGCCAGCAGCGTAGGGGCAGGTATTGGGGCTAATGAAAAACTGTTTTTT. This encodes CASSVGAGIGANEKLFF.

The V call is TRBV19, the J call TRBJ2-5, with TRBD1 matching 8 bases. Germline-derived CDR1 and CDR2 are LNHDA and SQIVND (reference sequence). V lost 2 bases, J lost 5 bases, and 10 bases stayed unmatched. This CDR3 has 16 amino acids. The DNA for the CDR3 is TGTGCCAGTAGTATACCCCGCGGGACAGGCGGGGAGACCCAGTACTTC. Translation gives CASSIPRGTGGETQYF.

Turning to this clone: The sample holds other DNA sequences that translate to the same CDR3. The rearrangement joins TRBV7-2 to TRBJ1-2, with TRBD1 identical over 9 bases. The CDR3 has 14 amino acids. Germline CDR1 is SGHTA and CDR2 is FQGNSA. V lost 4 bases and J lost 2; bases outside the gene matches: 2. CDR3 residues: CASSSDRGNYGYTF. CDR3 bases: TGTGCCAGCAGCTCTGACAGGGGGAACTATGGCTACACCTTC. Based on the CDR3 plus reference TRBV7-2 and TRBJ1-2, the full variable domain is GAGVSQSPSNKVTEKGKDVELRCDPISGHTALYWYRQSLGQGLEFLIYFQGNSAPDKSGLPSDRFSAERTGGSVSTLTIQRTQQEDSAVYLCASSSDRGNYGYTFGSGTRLTVV.

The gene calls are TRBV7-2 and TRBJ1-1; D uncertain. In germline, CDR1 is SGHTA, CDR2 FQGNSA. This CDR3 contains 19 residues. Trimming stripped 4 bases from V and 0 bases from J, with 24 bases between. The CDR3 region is CASSSTKPAVGFMNTEAFF. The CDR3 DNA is TGTGCCAGCAGCTCCACAAAGCCGGCCGTTGGGTTCATGAACACTGAAGCTTTCTTT.

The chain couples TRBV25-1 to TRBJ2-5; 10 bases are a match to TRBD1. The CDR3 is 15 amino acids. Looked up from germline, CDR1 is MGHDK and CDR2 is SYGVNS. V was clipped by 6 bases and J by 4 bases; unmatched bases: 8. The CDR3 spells CASRPTTGGRETQYF. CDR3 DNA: TGTGCCAGCAGACCGACGACAGGGGGCCGAGAGACCCAGTACTTC.

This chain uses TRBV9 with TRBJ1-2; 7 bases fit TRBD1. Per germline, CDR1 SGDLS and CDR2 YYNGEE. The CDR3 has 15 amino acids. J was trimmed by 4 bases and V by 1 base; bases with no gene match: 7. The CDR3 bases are TGTGCCAGCAGCGTAAGCCCAGGGGGAGGCTATGGCTACACCTTC. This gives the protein CASSVSPGGGYGYTF.

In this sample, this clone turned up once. The CDR3 spells CASSRDRPNSGNTIYF. Written as DNA, the CDR3 is TGTGCCAGCAGCCGGGACAGGCCGAACTCTGGAAACACCATATATTTT. The chain links TRBV7-9 to TRBJ1-3, with TRBD1 matching over 8 bases. The J segment lost 0 bases and the V segment lost 5 bases, leaving 6 bases of the junction unmatched. Per germline, CDR1 SEHNR and CDR2 FQNEAQ (reference sequence). The CDR3 loop spans 16 amino acids.

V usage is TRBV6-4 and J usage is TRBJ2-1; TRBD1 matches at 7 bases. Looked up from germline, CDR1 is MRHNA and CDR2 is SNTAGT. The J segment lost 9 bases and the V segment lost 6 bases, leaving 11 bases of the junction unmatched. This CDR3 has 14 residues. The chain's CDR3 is CASSETGIVSEQFF. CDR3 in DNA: TGTGCCAGCAGCGAGACAGGGATCGTTAGTGAGCAGTTCTTC.

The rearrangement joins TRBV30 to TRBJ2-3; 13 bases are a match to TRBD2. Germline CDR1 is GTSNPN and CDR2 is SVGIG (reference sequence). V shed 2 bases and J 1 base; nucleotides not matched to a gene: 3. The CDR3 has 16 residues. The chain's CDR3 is CAWSSGLAGGTDTQYF. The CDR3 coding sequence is TGTGCCTGGAGTTCAGGACTAGCGGGGGGCACAGATACGCAGTATTTT.

Here the CDR3 reads CAWAAQGGPGNTIYF. The CDR3 region has the DNA TGTGCCTGGGCCGCTCAGGGGGGTCCTGGAAACACCATATATTTT. This rearrangement joins TRBV30 to TRBJ1-3; 7 positions match TRBD1. There are 15 residues in the CDR3. V dropped 5 bases and J dropped 2; count of bases not matched to a gene: 9. Germline-derived CDR1 and CDR2 are GTSNPN and SVGIG (reference sequence). Together with reference TRBV30 and TRBJ1-3, the CDR3 gives the full variable domain: SQTIHQWPATLVQPVGSPLSLECTVEGTSNPNLYWYRQAAGRGLQLLFYSVGIGQISSEVPQNLSASRPQDRQFILSSKKLLLSDSGFYLCAWAAQGGPGNTIYFGEGSWLTVV.

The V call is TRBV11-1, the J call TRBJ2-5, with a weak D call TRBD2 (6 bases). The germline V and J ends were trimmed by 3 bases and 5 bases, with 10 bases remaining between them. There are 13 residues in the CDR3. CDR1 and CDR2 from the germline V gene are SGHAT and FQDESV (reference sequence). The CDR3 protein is CASSFGSWETQYF. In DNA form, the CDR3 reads TGTGCCAGCAGCTTCGGGAGTTGGGAGACCCAGTACTTC.